Listed below are T cell receptor beta chains from one sample, sequenced in a study of T cell repertoires in cytomegalovirus infection. Their antigen targets remain unknown. TCRdb reprocessed the reads via MiXCR and lists one record per CDR3 protein. Of some 270,000 distinct CDR3 sequences listed, 20% to 25% are singletons. The sequenced sample was cultured PBMCs, obtained from culture after CMV antigen stimulation. These receptors came from a human donor in good health (CMV status not recorded). Some clones in this sample may be carry-over from other donors' samples. The conserved cysteine and the conserved F or W are not part of the CDR3 here. The D gene is left open where the match is weak.

j_call: TRBJ2-7
v_call: TRBV10-1
d_call: TRBD2
cdr3_aa: ASSESTKASGSYEQY

j_call: TRBJ2-7
v_call: TRBV24-1
d_call: TRBD1
cdr3_aa: ATSETGDSYEQY

j_call: TRBJ1-3
v_call: TRBV5-4
d_call: .
cdr3_aa: ASSLGDTGRNTIY

j_call: TRBJ1-1
v_call: TRBV12-5
d_call: TRBD1
cdr3_aa: ASGLDRGPGRVAEAF

j_call: TRBJ2-7
v_call: TRBV20-1
d_call: TRBD1
cdr3_aa: SAREIPGQGNEQY

j_call: TRBJ1-5
v_call: TRBV10-2
d_call: .
cdr3_aa: ASSEGGLDQPQH

j_call: TRBJ2-5
v_call: TRBV19
d_call: TRBD1
cdr3_aa: ASSSGGRETQY

j_call: TRBJ1-4
v_call: TRBV11-3
d_call: .
cdr3_aa: ASSLVGGRTNEKLF

j_call: TRBJ1-2
v_call: TRBV6-5
d_call: TRBD1
cdr3_aa: ASSYSTGGGNYGYT

j_call: TRBJ1-2
v_call: TRBV7-2
d_call: .
cdr3_aa: ASSLDPSASYYT

j_call: TRBJ2-7
v_call: TRBV7-3
d_call: .
cdr3_aa: ASSPERAYEQY

j_call: TRBJ1-1
v_call: TRBV2
d_call: .
cdr3_aa: ASSERQVTEAF

j_call: TRBJ1-1
v_call: TRBV5-6
d_call: .
cdr3_aa: ASSFPGPASNTEAF

j_call: TRBJ2-1
v_call: TRBV19
d_call: TRBD2
cdr3_aa: ASSFSGVMYNEQF

j_call: TRBJ2-2
v_call: TRBV30
d_call: .
cdr3_aa: AWNGRRNTGELF

j_call: TRBJ1-5
v_call: TRBV6-6
d_call: TRBD1
cdr3_aa: ASDRGGQPQH

j_call: TRBJ2-7
v_call: TRBV12-3/TRBV12-4
d_call: TRBD1
cdr3_aa: ASSHGQGLYEQY

j_call: TRBJ2-1
v_call: TRBV7-2
d_call: TRBD2
cdr3_aa: ASSRGGRASNEQF

j_call: TRBJ1-4
v_call: TRBV7-9
d_call: TRBD1
cdr3_aa: ASTDDRGAEKLF

j_call: TRBJ1-5
v_call: TRBV28
d_call: .
cdr3_aa: ASSLLGEGQPQH

j_call: TRBJ2-2
v_call: TRBV6-6
d_call: .
cdr3_aa: ASSYPRFGDTGELF

j_call: TRBJ1-6
v_call: TRBV20-1
d_call: .
cdr3_aa: SARGMSYNSPLH

j_call: TRBJ1-5
v_call: TRBV6-5
d_call: .
cdr3_aa: ASSYGEEQPQH

j_call: TRBJ2-3
v_call: TRBV7-2
d_call: TRBD2
cdr3_aa: ASSRGLAGRTDTQY

j_call: TRBJ2-1
v_call: TRBV6-2/TRBV6-3
d_call: .
cdr3_aa: ASSYFGPYNEQF

j_call: TRBJ2-1
v_call: TRBV6-5
d_call: .
cdr3_aa: ASSTLGYNEQF

j_call: TRBJ2-1
v_call: TRBV12-3/TRBV12-4
d_call: TRBD2
cdr3_aa: ASRRRTSGSYNEQF

j_call: TRBJ2-5
v_call: TRBV10-3
d_call: TRBD1
cdr3_aa: AAGTDQETQY

j_call: TRBJ2-1
v_call: TRBV9
d_call: .
cdr3_aa: ASSVDQPPAGEQF

j_call: TRBJ2-3
v_call: TRBV7-2
d_call: TRBD1
cdr3_aa: ASSRDSLVTDTQY

j_call: TRBJ2-1
v_call: TRBV7-2
d_call: TRBD2
cdr3_aa: ASSLENSGRQQF

j_call: TRBJ2-7
v_call: TRBV7-9
d_call: .
cdr3_aa: ASSQAHEQY

j_call: TRBJ2-2
v_call: TRBV2
d_call: TRBD2
cdr3_aa: ASRRTSGRLGTGELF

j_call: TRBJ2-7
v_call: TRBV18
d_call: .
cdr3_aa: ASSPTSSRTPYEQY

j_call: TRBJ2-7
v_call: TRBV6-6
d_call: .
cdr3_aa: ASSYSKVSLSYEQY

j_call: TRBJ1-1
v_call: TRBV7-9
d_call: .
cdr3_aa: ASSFGGSDTEAF

j_call: TRBJ2-5
v_call: TRBV24-1
d_call: .
cdr3_aa: ATSDLGTQETQY